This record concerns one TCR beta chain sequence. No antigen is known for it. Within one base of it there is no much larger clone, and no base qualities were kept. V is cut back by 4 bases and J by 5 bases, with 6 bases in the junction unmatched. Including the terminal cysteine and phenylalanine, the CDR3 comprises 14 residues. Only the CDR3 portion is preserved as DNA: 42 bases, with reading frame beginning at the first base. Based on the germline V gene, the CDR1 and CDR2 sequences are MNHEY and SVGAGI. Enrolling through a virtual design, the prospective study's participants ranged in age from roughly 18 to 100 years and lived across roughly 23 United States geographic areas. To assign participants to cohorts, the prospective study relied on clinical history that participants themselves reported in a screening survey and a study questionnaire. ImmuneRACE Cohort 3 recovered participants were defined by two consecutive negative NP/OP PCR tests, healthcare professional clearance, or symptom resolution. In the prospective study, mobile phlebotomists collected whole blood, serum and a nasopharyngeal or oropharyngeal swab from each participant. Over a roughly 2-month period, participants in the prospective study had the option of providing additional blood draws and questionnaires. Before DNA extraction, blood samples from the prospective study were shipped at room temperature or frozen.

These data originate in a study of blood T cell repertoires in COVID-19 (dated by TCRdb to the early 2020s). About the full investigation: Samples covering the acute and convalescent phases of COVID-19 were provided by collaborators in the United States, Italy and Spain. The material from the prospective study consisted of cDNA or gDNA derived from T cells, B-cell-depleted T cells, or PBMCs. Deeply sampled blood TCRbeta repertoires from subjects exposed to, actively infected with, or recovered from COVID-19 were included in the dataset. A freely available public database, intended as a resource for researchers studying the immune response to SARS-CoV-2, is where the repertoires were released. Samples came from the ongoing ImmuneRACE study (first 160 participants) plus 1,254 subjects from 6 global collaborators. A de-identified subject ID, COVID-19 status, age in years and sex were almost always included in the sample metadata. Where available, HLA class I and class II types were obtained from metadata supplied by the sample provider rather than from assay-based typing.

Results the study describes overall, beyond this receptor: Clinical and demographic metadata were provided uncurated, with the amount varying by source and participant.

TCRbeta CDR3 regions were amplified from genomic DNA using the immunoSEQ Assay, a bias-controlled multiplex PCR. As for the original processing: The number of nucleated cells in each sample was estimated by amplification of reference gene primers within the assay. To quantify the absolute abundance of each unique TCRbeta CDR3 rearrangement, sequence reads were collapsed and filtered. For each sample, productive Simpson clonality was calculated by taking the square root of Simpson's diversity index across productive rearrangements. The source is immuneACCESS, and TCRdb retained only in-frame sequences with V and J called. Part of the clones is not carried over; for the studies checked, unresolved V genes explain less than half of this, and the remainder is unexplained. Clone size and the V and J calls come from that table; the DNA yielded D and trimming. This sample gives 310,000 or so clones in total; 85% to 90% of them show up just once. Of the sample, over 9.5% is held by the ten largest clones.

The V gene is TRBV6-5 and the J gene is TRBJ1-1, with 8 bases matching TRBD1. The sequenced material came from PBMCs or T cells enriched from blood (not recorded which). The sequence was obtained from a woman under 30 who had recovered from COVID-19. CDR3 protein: CASSFTTGVTEAFF. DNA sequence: TGTGCCAGCAGTTTCACGACAGGGGTTACTGAAGCTTTCTTT.